This TCR beta chain is drawn from a study of blood T cell repertoires in COVID-19. Trimming at V came to 5 bases and at J to 1 base, leaving 8 bases not matched to a gene. This CDR3 contains 16 residues. CDR1 and CDR2 (germline): SGHRS, YFSETQ. Repertoires were generated with immunoSEQ multiplex PCR, while TCRdb's copy carries only in-frame clones and drops some. Here the sample spans roughly 250,000 clones, 70% to 90% being singletons. This TCR came from a woman in her 40s who had recovered from COVID-19. Sequenced material: peripheral blood. J is TRBJ2-3 and V is TRBV5-1; 9 bases match TRBD2. CDR3 loop: CASRAVAGVGTDTQYF. DNA for the CDR3: TGCGCCAGCAGGGCCGTAGCGGGGGTTGGCACAGATACGCAGTATTTT.